These T cell receptor beta chains were read from a single sample in a study of human T cells and chemical hapten exposure. One entry per CDR3 protein, called by TCRdb with MiXCR from the RACE reads. The sample has under 85,000 distinct CDR3 sequences, approximately 10% seen once. This specimen consisted of whole blood, obtained in connection with sensitization to the hapten diphenylcyclopropenone (DPC). Every receptor here comes from a woman aged 45 to 65 with alopecia areata. Some clones in this sample may be carry-over from other donors' samples. The conserved cysteine and the conserved F or W are not part of the CDR3 here. Each record gives: CDR3 protein, V gene, J gene, D gene, clone size. D genes are given only for firm matches. Rows may omit the clone size; those that give it use once, few, many or a size class.

CDR3: ASKGLRETQY; V: TRBV25-1; J: TRBJ2-5; D: .; size: .
CDR3: ASSLAMNTEAF; V: TRBV7-9; J: TRBJ1-1; D: .; size: few
CDR3: ASSYSRDYEQY; V: TRBV6-2/TRBV6-3; J: TRBJ2-7; D: .; size: many
CDR3: ASSHDSYTEAF; V: TRBV14; J: TRBJ1-1; D: .; size: many
CDR3: ASSPLGADTEAF; V: TRBV18; J: TRBJ1-1; D: .; size: many
CDR3: ASSLSLNTGELF; V: TRBV5-1; J: TRBJ2-2; D: .; size: .
CDR3: SVGLAGLSYEQY; V: TRBV29-1; J: TRBJ2-7; D: .; size: .
CDR3: ASSTHVADEQF; V: TRBV7-9; J: TRBJ2-1; D: .; size: few
CDR3: ASSPLVEQY; V: TRBV6-6; J: TRBJ2-7; D: .; size: many
CDR3: ASIYPGQGIYEQY; V: TRBV21-1; J: TRBJ2-7; D: .; size: many
CDR3: ASSLAGMGTEAF; V: TRBV9; J: TRBJ1-1; D: .; size: few
CDR3: SAQGSRDTQY; V: TRBV20-1; J: TRBJ2-3; D: .; size: few
CDR3: AVGGVSTDTQY; V: TRBV7-2; J: TRBJ2-3; D: TRBD2; size: .
CDR3: ASSLAPGGNSYEQY; V: TRBV5-1; J: TRBJ2-7; D: TRBD2; size: .
CDR3: ASSQVDRAGYGYT; V: TRBV4-3; J: TRBJ1-2; D: TRBD1; size: many
CDR3: ASRPDSNEQF; V: TRBV11-2; J: TRBJ2-1; D: .; size: .
CDR3: ASSALAGGTKF; V: TRBV6-4; J: TRBJ2-1; D: TRBD2; size: few
CDR3: ASSPLREAYEQY; V: TRBV18; J: TRBJ2-7; D: TRBD2; size: few
CDR3: ASRRTNSWGTGAKNIQY; V: TRBV12-2; J: TRBJ2-4; D: .; size: few
CDR3: ASSQGGAVSYEQY; V: TRBV4-2; J: TRBJ2-7; D: .; size: few
CDR3: ASSPGTREKLF; V: TRBV9; J: TRBJ1-4; D: .; size: .
CDR3: ASSLSQGENQPQH; V: TRBV7-8; J: TRBJ1-5; D: .; size: many
CDR3: ASSDLFEHSEDLIPDYEQY; V: TRBV10-1; J: TRBJ2-7; D: .; size: few
CDR3: ASSLDGEAF; V: TRBV7-9; J: TRBJ1-1; D: .; size: many
CDR3: ASSLQGTSKNIQY; V: TRBV28; J: TRBJ2-4; D: .; size: few
CDR3: ASPGETSLNTEAF; V: TRBV25-1; J: TRBJ1-1; D: .; size: few
CDR3: ASSSIDGYYEQY; V: TRBV7-6; J: TRBJ2-7; D: .; size: many
CDR3: ASSSPSEAF; V: TRBV28; J: TRBJ1-1; D: .; size: few
CDR3: SAASHQETQY; V: TRBV20-1; J: TRBJ2-5; D: .; size: many
CDR3: SARAAGNNQPQH; V: TRBV20-1; J: TRBJ1-5; D: .; size: few
CDR3: ASSQLYEQY; V: TRBV28; J: TRBJ2-7; D: .; size: few
CDR3: SAPPGNVVGGEQY; V: TRBV20-1; J: TRBJ2-7; D: .; size: .
CDR3: ASSEAGLAFQETQY; V: TRBV2; J: TRBJ2-5; D: TRBD2; size: many
CDR3: ASSAGTGSSYEQY; V: TRBV9; J: TRBJ2-7; D: TRBD1; size: few
CDR3: ASSQTGVNEAF; V: TRBV12-3/TRBV12-4; J: TRBJ1-1; D: TRBD1; size: .
CDR3: ASSADRGPRNEQF; V: TRBV6-5; J: TRBJ2-1; D: TRBD1; size: .
CDR3: ASSVFAIDEQF; V: TRBV2; J: TRBJ2-1; D: .; size: few
CDR3: SARDVSGSFNEQF; V: TRBV20-1; J: TRBJ2-1; D: TRBD2; size: many
CDR3: AWRTANTEAF; V: TRBV30; J: TRBJ1-1; D: .; size: few
CDR3: ASSPLDRDGYT; V: TRBV18; J: TRBJ1-2; D: TRBD1; size: .
CDR3: ATNTGVRSGANVLT; V: TRBV15; J: TRBJ2-6; D: TRBD1; size: .
CDR3: ASSPTYGYT; V: TRBV11-2; J: TRBJ1-2; D: .; size: .
CDR3: ASRDTPFVYEQY; V: TRBV6-2/TRBV6-3; J: TRBJ2-7; D: .; size: many
CDR3: ASSHSGGSVYNEQF; V: TRBV18; J: TRBJ2-1; D: TRBD2; size: many